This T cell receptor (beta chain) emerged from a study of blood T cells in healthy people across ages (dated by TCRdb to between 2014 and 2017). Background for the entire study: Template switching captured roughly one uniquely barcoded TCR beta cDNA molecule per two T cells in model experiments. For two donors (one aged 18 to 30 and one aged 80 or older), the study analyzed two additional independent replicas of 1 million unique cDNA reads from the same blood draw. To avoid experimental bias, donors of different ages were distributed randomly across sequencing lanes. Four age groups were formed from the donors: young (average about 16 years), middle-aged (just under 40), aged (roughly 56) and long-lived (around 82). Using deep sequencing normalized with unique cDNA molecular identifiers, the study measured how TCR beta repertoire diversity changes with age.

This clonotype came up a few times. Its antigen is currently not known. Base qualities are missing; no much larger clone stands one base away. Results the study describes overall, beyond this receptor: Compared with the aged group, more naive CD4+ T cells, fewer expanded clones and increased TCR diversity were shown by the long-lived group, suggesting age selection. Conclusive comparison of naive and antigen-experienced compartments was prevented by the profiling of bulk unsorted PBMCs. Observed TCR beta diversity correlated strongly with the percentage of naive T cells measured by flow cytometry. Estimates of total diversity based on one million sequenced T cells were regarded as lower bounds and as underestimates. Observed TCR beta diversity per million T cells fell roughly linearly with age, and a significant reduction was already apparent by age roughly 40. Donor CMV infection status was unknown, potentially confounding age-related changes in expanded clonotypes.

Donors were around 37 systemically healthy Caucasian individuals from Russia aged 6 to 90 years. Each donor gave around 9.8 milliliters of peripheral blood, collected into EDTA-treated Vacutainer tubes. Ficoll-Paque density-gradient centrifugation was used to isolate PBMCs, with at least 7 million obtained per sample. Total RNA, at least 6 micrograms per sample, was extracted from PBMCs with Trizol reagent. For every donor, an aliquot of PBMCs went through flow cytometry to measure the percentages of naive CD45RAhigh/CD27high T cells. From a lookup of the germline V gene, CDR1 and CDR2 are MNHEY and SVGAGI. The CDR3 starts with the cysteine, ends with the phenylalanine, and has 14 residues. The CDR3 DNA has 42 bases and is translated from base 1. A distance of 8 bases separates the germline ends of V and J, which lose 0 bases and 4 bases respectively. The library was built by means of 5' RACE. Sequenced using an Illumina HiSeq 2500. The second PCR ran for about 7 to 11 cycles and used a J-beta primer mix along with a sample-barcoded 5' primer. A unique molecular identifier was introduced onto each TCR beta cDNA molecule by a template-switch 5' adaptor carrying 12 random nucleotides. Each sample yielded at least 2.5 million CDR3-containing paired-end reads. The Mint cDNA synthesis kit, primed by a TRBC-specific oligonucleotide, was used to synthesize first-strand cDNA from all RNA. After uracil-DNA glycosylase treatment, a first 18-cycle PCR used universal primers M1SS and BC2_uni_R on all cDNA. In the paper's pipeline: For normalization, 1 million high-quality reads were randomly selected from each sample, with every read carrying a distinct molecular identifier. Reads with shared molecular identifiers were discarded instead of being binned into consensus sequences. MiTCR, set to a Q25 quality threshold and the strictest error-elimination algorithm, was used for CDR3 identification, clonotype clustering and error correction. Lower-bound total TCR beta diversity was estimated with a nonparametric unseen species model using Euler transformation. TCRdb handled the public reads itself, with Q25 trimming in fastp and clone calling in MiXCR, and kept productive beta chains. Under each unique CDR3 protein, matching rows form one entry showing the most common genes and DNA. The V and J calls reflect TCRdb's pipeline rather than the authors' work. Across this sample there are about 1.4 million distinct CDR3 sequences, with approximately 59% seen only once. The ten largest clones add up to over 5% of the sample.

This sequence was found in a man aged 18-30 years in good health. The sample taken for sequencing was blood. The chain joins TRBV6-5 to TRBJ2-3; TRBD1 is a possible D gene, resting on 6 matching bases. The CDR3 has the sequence CASSYSNRADTQYF. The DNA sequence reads TGTGCCAGCAGTTACTCGAACAGGGCAGATACGCAGTATTTT.